A single sample is the source of the 9 T cell receptor beta chains below, sequenced in a study of shared clonotypes between healthy human individuals. Generated by immunoSEQ multiplex PCR, the TCRdb table keeps only in-frame clones and is missing some. The table records 1.5 million to 2.5 million clones, about 95% of them present only once. CD45RO-negative, CCR7-selected cells formed the naive CD8 fraction, which excluded terminally differentiated effector memory CD45RA+ cells. Sample: naive CD8+ T cells sorted from blood. Receptors were obtained from a young man in good health.

The rearrangement uses TRBV7-8 and TRBJ2-2; D remains ambiguous. Germline loops: CDR1 SGHVS, CDR2 FQNEAQ. The CDR3 length is 13 residues. V dropped 5 bases and J dropped 5 bases, with 9 bases sitting between them. The CDR3 region is CASSPFQTGELFF. CDR3 sequence (DNA): TGTGCCAGCAGCCCCTTTCAAACCGGGGAGCTGTTTTTT.

The rearrangement uses TRBV7-2 and TRBJ2-3, with a tentative D call TRBD2 (6 bases). V was cut by 4 bases and J by 4 bases, with 9 bases left in between. Germline V gene data show CDR1 as SGHTA and CDR2 as FQGNSA. The CDR3 runs 13 residues. The CDR3 DNA reads as TGTGCCAGCAGCTGGGGACTGGCAGATACGCAGTATTTT. It yields the protein CASSWGLADTQYF.

The chain carries TRBV7-8 and TRBJ2-7; D remains unclear. Germline CDR1 reads SGHVS; CDR2 reads FQNEAQ. The ends were cut back, 3 bases at V and 4 bases at J, with 19 bases in the middle. This CDR3 is built from 16 residues. This CDR3 is CASSFAPHPSSYEQYF. CDR3 in DNA: TGTGCCAGCAGCTTCGCGCCCCACCCTTCTTCATACGAGCAGTACTTC.

This clone was seen a handful of times. This sample includes further DNA sequences coding for the same CDR3. The rearrangement uses TRBV7-9 and TRBJ2-7; D unclear. Germline values: CDR1 SEHNR, CDR2 FQNEAQ (reference sequence). The CDR3 runs to 11 residues. Trimming cost V 4 bases and J 3 bases, with 4 bases left between them. The CDR3 DNA sequence: TGTGCCAGCAGCTGGAGCTACGAGCAGTACTTC. Its translation: CASSWSYEQYF.

CDR3 nucleotide sequence: TGTGCCAGCAGCCCCGCGGACGGACTAGCCCACAATGAGCAGTTCTTC. The encoded protein is CASSPADGLAHNEQFF. This chain uses TRBV7-9 with TRBJ2-1, with TRBD2 matching 8 bases. The CDR3 totals 16 residues. Per germline, CDR1 SEHNR and CDR2 FQNEAQ (reference sequence). V shed 5 bases and J 5 bases; nucleotides not matched to a gene: 11. The whole variable domain, filled in from reference TRBV7-9 and TRBJ2-1, reads DTGVSQNPRHKITKRGQNVTFRCDPISEHNRLYWYRQTLGQGPEFLTYFQNEAQLEKSRLLSDRFSAERPKGSFSTLEIQRTEQGDSAMYLCASSPADGLAHNEQFFGPGTRLTVL.

V usage is TRBV28 and J usage is TRBJ1-2; the D gene is possibly TRBD1 (6 bases). The CDR3 loop spans 17 amino acids. V gave up 7 bases and J gave up 4 bases, with 25 bases separating them. Germline-derived CDR1 and CDR2 are MDHEN and SYDVKM. In DNA, the CDR3 is TGTGCCAGCACCCTCCACACTAGACAGGACCGGAGCTATGGCTACACCTTC. This gives the protein CASTLHTRQDRSYGYTF.

The V and J genes are TRBV27 and TRBJ2-7; 10 bases are shared with TRBD2. The CDR3 is made up of 15 amino acids. The V segment lost 3 bases and the J segment 2 bases; nucleotides outside the gene matches: 4. In germline, CDR1 is MNHEY, CDR2 SMNVEV (reference sequence). CDR3 residues: CASSFAGLAAYEQYF. The CDR3 DNA is TGTGCCAGCAGTTTCGCCGGACTAGCGGCCTACGAGCAGTACTTC.

This clone was found once. J is TRBJ1-4 and V is TRBV2; the match to TRBD1 covers 8 bases. Germline-derived CDR1 and CDR2 are SNHLY and FYNNEI. This CDR3 comprises 13 residues. J gave up 8 bases and V 7 bases, and 6 bases lay outside the gene matches. CDR3 in amino acids: CASKDRANEKLFF. The CDR3 DNA reads as TGTGCCAGCAAGGACAGGGCAAACGAAAAACTGTTTTTT.

V gene TRBV5-6 combines with J gene TRBJ1-2; D perhaps matches TRBD1 (6 bases). V dropped 6 bases and J dropped 0 bases, with 27 bases sitting between them. Per the germline V gene, CDR1 is SGHDT and CDR2 is YYEEEE. The CDR3 spans 19 residues. DNA for the CDR3: TGTGCCAGCACCGACACAACTACAGGGTTCTCCTCCACTAACTATGGCTACACCTTC. Encoded protein: CASTDTTTGFSSTNYGYTF. Looking up the rest from reference TRBV5-6 and TRBJ1-2 gives the full variable domain: DAGVTQSPTHLIKTRGQQVTLRCSPKSGHDTVSWYQQALGQGPQFIFQYYEEEERQRGNFPDRFSGHQFPNYSSELNVNALLLGDSALYLCASTDTTTGFSSTNYGYTFGSGTRLTVV.